Described below is a single T cell receptor (beta chain) sequence and its context. As originally analysed: How many nucleated cells were present was estimated from reference gene primer amplification. TCRdb's table, derived via immunoSEQ multiplex PCR, lists solely in-frame clones and lacks some. The DNA gave D and trimming, while V, J and clone size come from that table. This table holds under 200,000 clones, over 75% found once. The CDR3 totals 16 residues. Germline-derived CDR1 and CDR2 are SGHTA and FQGNSA. V lost 5 bases to trimming and J lost 8 bases, with 22 bases between them. The source of the sample is a study of blood T cell repertoires in COVID-19. Study background: There were acute and convalescent COVID-19 samples, and they came from the United States, Italy and Spain. The cDNA or gDNA used as material had been derived from T cells, B-cell-depleted T cells, or PBMCs.

Material for sequencing was peripheral blood. V usage is TRBV7-2 and J usage is TRBJ2-1, with TRBD2 as a possible D gene (6 bases). This TCR was recovered from a middle-aged man with acute or convalescent COVID-19. CDR3 protein: CASSALGGRIWDEQFF. DNA for the CDR3: TGTGCCAGCAGCGCTCTTGGGGGGAGGATATGGGATGAGCAGTTCTTC. Drawing the rest from reference TRBV7-2 and TRBJ2-1, the complete variable domain is GAGVSQSPSNKVTEKGKDVELRCDPISGHTALYWYRQSLGQGLEFLIYFQGNSAPDKSGLPSDRFSAERTGGSVSTLTIQRTQQEDSAVYLCASSALGGRIWDEQFFGPGTRLTVL.